This paragraph covers one TCR beta chain sequence. What it binds is unknown. The ends lost 0 bases at V and 4 bases at J; junction bases unmatched: 12. This CDR3 spans 18 amino acids. Germline values: CDR1 LGHNA, CDR2 YSLEER. This entry comes from a study of cytomegalovirus exposure and HLA in healthy donors. Study conclusions and caveats: Immune exposure information comprised only CMV serostatus.

13 Jbeta primers and 60 Vbeta primers were used for the PCR. TCRdb's table, derived via immunoSEQ multiplex PCR, lists solely in-frame clones and lacks some. The sample contains some 150,000 clones, approximately 80% of which appear only once. The source material was PBMCs. This clonotype was sampled from a woman aged 45 to 65 in good health and CMV-seronegative. The V and J genes are TRBV4-3 and TRBJ2-3, with 8 positions matching TRBD2. DNA for the CDR3: TGCGCCAGCAGCCAAGATCGGGGGGGGCCTTTGGAGGCAGATACGCAGTATTTT. It translates to CASSQDRGGPLEADTQYF.